This T cell receptor beta chain stems from a study of T cells in Graves' hyperthyroidism and ophthalmopathy. Study-level information: Peripheral blood was obtained at initial diagnosis, preceding any treatment.

Whole-study findings and limits: The blood repertoire included most of the expanded thyroid clonotypes above 0.001.

This clonotype was recorded at least ten times. What it binds is not known. Trimming removed 2 bases at V and 0 bases at J, with 8 bases between. CDR3 length: 14 residues. CDR1 SEHNR and CDR2 FQNEAQ come from the germline V gene (reference sequence). It was RNA transcripts that yielded the amplified TCR beta CDR3 regions. Researchers ran a first-round RT-PCR on the TCR CDR3 using the HTBI primer set. One entry per CDR3 protein, called by TCRdb with MiXCR from the multiplex PCR reads. This table holds 300,000 to 450,000 distinct CDR3 sequences, 13% found once. A patient was excluded if there was uncontrolled infection, other autoimmune disease, pregnancy or lactation. Cells are PBMCs isolated from more than 8.5 ml of fresh blood.

The chain employs TRBV7-9 and TRBJ2-7; the D gene is possibly TRBD1 (5 bases). The source of this sequence is a man aged 30-40 years with Graves' hyperthyroidism that later progressed to Graves' ophthalmopathy. The sequenced material came from blood. Written as DNA, the CDR3 is TGTGCCAGCAGCTTACAGGGATACTCCTACGAGCAGTACTTC. Protein product: CASSLQGYSYEQYF. Drawing the rest from reference TRBV7-9 and TRBJ2-7, the complete variable domain is DTGVSQNPRHKITKRGQNVTFRCDPISEHNRLYWYRQTLGQGPEFLTYFQNEAQLEKSRLLSDRFSAERPKGSFSTLEIQRTEQGDSAMYLCASSLQGYSYEQYFGPGTRLTVT.